What follows are 23 T cell receptor beta chains derived from one specimen sequenced in a study of CD8 T cells in ankylosing spondylitis. TCRdb re-derived calls from the 5' RACE reads in MiXCR, one entry per CDR3 protein. The table has roughly 230,000 distinct CDR3 sequences, 10% seen once. The sequenced sample was blood, either unsorted or a sorted T cell fraction (not recorded which). The source is a male donor with ankylosing spondylitis or in good health (not recorded which).

As to this clonotype: Relative to the germline gene, one junction end is altered; a read error may explain this. V is TRBV6-4 and J is TRBJ1-2, with 7 positions matching TRBD1. Germline values: CDR1 MRHNA, CDR2 SNTAGT. CDR3 length: 12 residues. The CDR3 DNA is TGTGCCAGCAGGGACAGGACCTATGACTACACCTTC. Protein sequence: CASRDRTYDYTF.

This clonotype was seen many times. The chain joins TRBV5-1 to TRBJ2-3; D is undetermined. Trimming took 4 bases from V and 4 from J, leaving 13 bases between them. The CDR3 is made up of 14 amino acids. Germline assignment: CDR1 SGHRS and CDR2 YFSETQ. The CDR3 coding sequence is TGCGCCAGCAGCCCCAGACCGGCGGCAGATACGCAGTATTTT. This encodes CASSPRPAADTQYF.

This clonotype was seen repeatedly, ten times or more. The rearrangement joins TRBV29-1 to TRBJ2-1; possibly TRBD1 or TRBD2 for D (6 bases each). This CDR3 has 13 amino acids. In germline, CDR1 is SQVTM, CDR2 ANQGSEA. V lost 3 bases to trimming and J lost 7 bases, with 13 bases between them. The CDR3: CSVEGRGGNEQFF. CDR3 in DNA: TGCAGCGTTGAGGGACGAGGGGGGAATGAGCAGTTCTTC.

Ten or more counts support this clonotype. This chain joins TRBV18 and TRBJ1-1, with D hard to call. V lost 3 bases and J 0 bases, leaving 8 bases between the germline ends. CDR1 is KGHSH, CDR2 LQKENI, per germline. The CDR3 extends over 14 amino acids. The CDR3 spells CASSPQSLNTEAFF. The CDR3 nucleotides read TGTGCCAGCTCACCGCAGAGTCTGAACACTGAAGCTTTCTTT.

This clonotype has a handful of counts. The CDR3 is CASSLLWTPLGYTF. CDR3 bases: TGTGCCAGCAGCTTACTCTGGACGCCGTTGGGCTACACCTTC. V usage is TRBV7-2 and J usage is TRBJ1-2; D is ambiguous. This CDR3 region has 14 residues. The germline V gene has CDR1 SGHTA and CDR2 FQGNSA. The germline V and J ends were trimmed by 2 bases and 8 bases, with 15 bases remaining between them.

The V gene is TRBV6-6, the J gene TRBJ1-4; D is unclear. This CDR3 has 11 residues. Germline V gene data show CDR1 as MNHNY and CDR2 as SVGAGI (reference sequence). The ends were cut back, 7 bases at V and 7 bases at J, with 7 bases in the middle. For the CDR3, the DNA is TGTGCCAGCACGAGTGGTGAAAAACTGTTTTTT. The encoded protein is CASTSGEKLFF.

This chain connects TRBV7-9 to TRBJ1-6; 8 positions match TRBD1. After removal of 4 bases from V and 8 bases from J, the junction contained 4 bases not matched to a gene. The germline CDR1 and CDR2 sequences are SEHNR and FQNEAQ (reference sequence). There are 14 residues in the CDR3. The CDR3 bases are TGTGCCAGCAGCTGGACAGGGACCTATTCACCCCTCCACTTT. Encoded protein: CASSWTGTYSPLHF. Variable domain in full (rest from reference TRBV7-9 and TRBJ1-6): DTGVSQNPRHKITKRGQNVTFRCDPISEHNRLYWYRQTLGQGPEFLTYFQNEAQLEKSRLLSDRFSAERPKGSFSTLEIQRTEQGDSAMYLCASSWTGTYSPLHFGNGTRLTVT.

This clonotype appeared many times. The chain has TRBV7-8 and TRBJ2-2; unclear D gene. The CDR3 is made up of 16 amino acids. V dropped 2 bases and J dropped 6 bases, with 16 bases sitting between them. Germline CDR1 is SGHVS and CDR2 is FQNEAQ. The CDR3 DNA reads as TGTGCCAGCAGCTTACAGCTTAATAGAGTGTCCGGGGAGCTGTTTTTT. Residues: CASSLQLNRVSGELFF.

The rearrangement links TRBV7-2 to TRBJ1-3; D possibly corresponds to TRBD1 (5 bases). Per the germline V gene, CDR1 is SGHTA and CDR2 is FQGNSA. V was shortened by 1 base and J by 4 bases, with 11 bases between the two germline ends. CDR3 length: 15 residues. For the CDR3, the DNA is TGTGCCAGCAGCTTAGATCCAGGGAGGGGAAACACCATATATTTT. Translation: CASSLDPGRGNTIYF.

This chain uses TRBV12-3 or TRBV12-4 with TRBJ2-5, with TRBD2 as a possible D gene (6 bases). V was shortened by 3 bases and J by 1 base, with 12 bases between the two germline ends. CDR3 length: 15 residues. The CDR3 loop reads CASSLIGTFQETQYF. CDR3 DNA: TGTGCCAGCAGTTTGATAGGGACTTTCCAAGAGACCCAGTACTTC.

J is TRBJ2-7 and V is TRBV27, with D possibly TRBD1 on 6 matching bases. Trimming removed 5 bases from V and 2 bases from J, with 16 bases in between. Germline CDR1 reads MNHEY; CDR2 reads SMNVEV (reference sequence). The length of the CDR3 is 15 residues. The CDR3: CASSLYGQPAYEQYF. CDR3 sequence (DNA): TGTGCCAGCAGTCTATACGGACAGCCCGCCTACGAGCAGTACTTC.

Concerning this clonotype itself: Germline is not matched at one junction end, which may reflect a read error. The V and J genes are TRBV6-5 and TRBJ2-2; 7 bases line up with TRBD1. In germline, CDR1 is MNHEY, CDR2 SVGAGI. The CDR3 contains 15 residues. The CDR3 nucleotides read TGTGCCAGCATTTACCGGGACAGGAACACCGGGGAGCTGTTTTTT. Translated: CASIYRDRNTGELFF.

This clonotype was counted at least ten times. The chain has TRBV5-1 and TRBJ1-1, with D possibly being TRBD1 (6 bases). Germline lookup yields CDR1 SGHRS and CDR2 YFSETQ. This CDR3 is 16 amino acids long. Trimming shortened V by 0 bases and J by 5 bases, and 17 bases separated the two germline ends. As DNA, the CDR3 is TGCGCCAGCAGCTTGGGCCCCCGGGGGCCCGGGACTGAAGCTTTCTTT. Residues: CASSLGPRGPGTEAFF.

The chain joins TRBV4-1 to TRBJ1-5, with a tentative D call TRBD1 (6 bases). CDR1 MGHRA and CDR2 YSYEKL come from the germline V gene. Trimming stripped 2 bases from V and 4 bases from J, with 27 bases between. This CDR3 contains 20 residues. CDR3 nucleotide sequence: TGCGCCAGCAGCCAACCCAGGGTCAGTTCCGGGACACTAATAAATCAGCCCCAGCATTTT. This sequence encodes CASSQPRVSSGTLINQPQHF.

Ten or more counts support this clonotype. The rearrangement uses TRBV10-3 and TRBJ1-1, with no clear D. Trimming took off 3 bases at V and 4 bases at J, with 9 bases between the two ends. The V gene's germline CDR1 is ENHRY and CDR2 SYGVKD. CDR3 length: 13 amino acids. CDR3 DNA: TGTGCCATCAGTGACGGGGTCTCCACTGAAGCTTTCTTT. Its translation is CAISDGVSTEAFF.

This chain links TRBV11-3 with TRBJ2-3; TRBD2 agrees at 14 bases. Germline values: CDR1 SGHNT, CDR2 YENEEA. V gave up 5 bases and J gave up 5 bases; unmatched junction bases: 6. This CDR3 contains 16 residues. DNA for the CDR3: TGTGCCAGCAGCCTCAGGACTAGCGGGGGGATAGATACGCAGTATTTT. Its protein is CASSLRTSGGIDTQYF.

This clonotype was counted many times. The chain employs TRBV12-3 or TRBV12-4 and TRBJ2-7; possible D gene TRBD2, 5 bases. The CDR3 runs 13 residues. V was pared by 3 bases and J by 5 bases, with 11 bases between. The DNA for the CDR3 is TGTGCCAGCAGTTTTGGGCGGCGGGACGAGCAGTACTTC. Translating it yields CASSFGRRDEQYF.

With respect to this clonotype: Its ends do not fully match the called genes, so a read error is possible. The chain joins TRBV6-4 to TRBJ1-5; D remains unclear. The CDR3 consists of 19 residues. CDR1 MRHNA and CDR2 SNTAGT come from the germline V gene. The CDR3: CAISSPRTATLIEDQPQHF. The CDR3 bases are TGTGCCATCAGTTCCCCCCGGACCGCGACGCTTATTGAGGATCAGCCCCAGCATTTT.

At least ten counts were recorded for this clonotype. V usage is TRBV6-1 and J usage is TRBJ2-3, with 7 bases identical to TRBD2. Losses at the gene ends were 2 bases for V and 1 base for J; bases not matched to a gene: 3. The V gene's germline CDR1 is MNHNS and CDR2 SASEGT. The CDR3 length is 15 residues. CDR3 bases: TGTGCCAGCAGTGAATGGGGACTACGCACAGATACGCAGTATTTT. It translates to CASSEWGLRTDTQYF.

V and J are TRBV3-1 and TRBJ2-5, with TRBD2 identical over 9 bases. V lost 1 base, J lost 1 base, and 4 bases stayed unmatched. Germline V lookup: CDR1 LGHDT, CDR2 YNNKEL (reference sequence). The CDR3 totals 16 residues. CDR3 sequence (DNA): TGTGCCAGCAGCCAAGGGGCTAGCGGGGCCCAAGAGACCCAGTACTTC. Translation gives CASSQGASGAQETQYF.

This clonotype was picked up many times. The V gene is TRBV20-1, the J gene TRBJ1-1; 8 bases align to TRBD1. This CDR3 comprises 14 residues. The J segment lost 0 bases and the V segment lost 5 bases, leaving 5 bases of the junction unmatched. Germline V lookup: CDR1 DFQATT, CDR2 SNEGSKA (reference sequence). The CDR3: CSASTGALNTEAFF. The CDR3, as DNA: TGCAGTGCTTCGACAGGGGCGCTGAACACTGAAGCTTTCTTT.

This clonotype has ten or more counts. The genes are TRBV4-1 and TRBJ1-2, with D possibly TRBD1 on 5 matching bases. V dropped 0 bases and J dropped 4 bases, with 6 bases sitting between them. There are 13 residues in the CDR3. Germline loops: CDR1 MGHRA, CDR2 YSYEKL. The CDR3 region has the DNA TGCGCCAGCAGCCAAGAGGGACTCTATGGCTACACCTTC. It encodes CASSQEGLYGYTF.

This clonotype was observed a handful of times. A much larger clonotype is one base distant, so this may be a read error. The rearrangement links TRBV5-1 to TRBJ2-1, with D tentatively TRBD2 (5 bases). This CDR3 has 14 amino acids. Trimming removed 2 bases at V and 9 bases at J, with 15 bases between. The germline CDR1 and CDR2 sequences are SGHRS and YFSETQ. For the CDR3, the DNA is TGCGCCAGCAGCTTAGGCCGGGGAGACGGTGAGCAGTTCTTC. Its protein product is CASSLGRGDGEQFF.